This T cell receptor beta chain was observed in a study of cytomegalovirus exposure and HLA in healthy donors. Regarding the study as a whole: Earlier findings revealed that most TCR beta V segments proved productive either about 87% or about 30% of the time.

In the PCR, 60 Vbeta and 13 Jbeta primers were used. Using immunoSEQ multiplex PCR, the repertoire was profiled, and TCRdb retains in-frame clones only, with some absent. The sample has 150,000 to 200,000 clones; 60% to 80% are singletons. Per the germline V gene, CDR1 is GTSNPN and CDR2 is SVGIG (reference sequence). The CDR3 consists of 15 residues. Turning to this clone: Its antigen remains unknown. At one boundary the junction diverges from the germline segment, which might be a read error.

The clonotype comes from a man younger than 35 in good health and CMV-seropositive. Input material: PBMCs. The chain is built from TRBV30 and TRBJ1-1; the D gene is possibly TRBD1 (6 bases). CDR3 in DNA: TGTCCCTGGAACGGGGCGCAGGGGCGGAGGTCTGAAGCTTTCTTT. This translates into CPWNGAQGRRSEAFF.